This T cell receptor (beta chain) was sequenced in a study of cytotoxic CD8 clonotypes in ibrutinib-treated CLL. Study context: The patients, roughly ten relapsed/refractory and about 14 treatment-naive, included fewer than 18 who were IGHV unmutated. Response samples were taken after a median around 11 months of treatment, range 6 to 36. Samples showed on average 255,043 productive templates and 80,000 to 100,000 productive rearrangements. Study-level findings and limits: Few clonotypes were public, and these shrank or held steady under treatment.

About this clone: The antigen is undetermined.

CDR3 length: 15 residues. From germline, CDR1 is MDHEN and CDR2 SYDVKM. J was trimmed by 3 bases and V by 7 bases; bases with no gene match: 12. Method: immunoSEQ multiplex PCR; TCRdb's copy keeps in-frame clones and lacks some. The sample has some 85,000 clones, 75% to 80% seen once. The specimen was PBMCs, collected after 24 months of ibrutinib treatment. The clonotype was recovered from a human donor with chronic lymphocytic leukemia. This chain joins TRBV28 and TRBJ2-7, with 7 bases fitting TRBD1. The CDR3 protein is CASNRSDRENYEQYF. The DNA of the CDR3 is TGTGCCAGCAACCGTAGTGACAGGGAGAACTACGAGCAGTACTTC.